This T cell receptor beta chain originates from a study of OX40 agonist ivuxolimab in advanced cancers. The CDR3 has 13 residues. The germline V and J ends were trimmed by 1 base and 4 bases, with 6 bases remaining between them. Germline CDR1 SGHAT, CDR2 FQNNGV. Assay used: immunoSEQ multiplex PCR; TCRdb lists only in-frame clones, some missing. The sample includes some 40,000 clones, roughly 90% of them seen just once. This chain uses TRBV11-2 with TRBJ2-3; TRBD1 might be the D (5 bases). This sequence was found in an adult with an advanced solid tumor such as melanoma, head and neck, liver or kidney cancer. Here the sequenced sample was CD4+ or CD8+ T cells sorted from blood, taken in a trial of the OX40 agonist ivuxolimab. CDR3 protein: CASSLAGSDTQYF. In DNA, the CDR3 is TGTGCCAGCAGCTTAGCAGGGTCAGATACGCAGTATTTT.